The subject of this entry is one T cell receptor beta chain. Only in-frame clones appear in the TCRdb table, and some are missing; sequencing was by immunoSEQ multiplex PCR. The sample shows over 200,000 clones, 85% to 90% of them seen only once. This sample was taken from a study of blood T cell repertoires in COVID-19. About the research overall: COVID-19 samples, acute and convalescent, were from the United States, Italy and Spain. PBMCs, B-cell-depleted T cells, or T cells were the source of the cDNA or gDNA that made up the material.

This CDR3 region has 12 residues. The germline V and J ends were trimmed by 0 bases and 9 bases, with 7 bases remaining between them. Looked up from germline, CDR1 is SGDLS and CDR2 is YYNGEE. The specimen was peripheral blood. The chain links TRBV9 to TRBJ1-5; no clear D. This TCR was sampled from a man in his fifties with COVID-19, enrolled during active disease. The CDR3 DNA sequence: TGTGCCAGCAGCGTAGGATACGGGCCCCAGCATTTT. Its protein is CASSVGYGPQHF. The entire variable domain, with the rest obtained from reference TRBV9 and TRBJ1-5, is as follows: DSGVTQTPKHLITATGQRVTLRCSPRSGDLSVYWYQQSLDQGLQFLIQYYNGEERAKGNILERFSAQQFPDLHSELNLSSLELGDSALYFCASSVGYGPQHFGDGTRLSIL.